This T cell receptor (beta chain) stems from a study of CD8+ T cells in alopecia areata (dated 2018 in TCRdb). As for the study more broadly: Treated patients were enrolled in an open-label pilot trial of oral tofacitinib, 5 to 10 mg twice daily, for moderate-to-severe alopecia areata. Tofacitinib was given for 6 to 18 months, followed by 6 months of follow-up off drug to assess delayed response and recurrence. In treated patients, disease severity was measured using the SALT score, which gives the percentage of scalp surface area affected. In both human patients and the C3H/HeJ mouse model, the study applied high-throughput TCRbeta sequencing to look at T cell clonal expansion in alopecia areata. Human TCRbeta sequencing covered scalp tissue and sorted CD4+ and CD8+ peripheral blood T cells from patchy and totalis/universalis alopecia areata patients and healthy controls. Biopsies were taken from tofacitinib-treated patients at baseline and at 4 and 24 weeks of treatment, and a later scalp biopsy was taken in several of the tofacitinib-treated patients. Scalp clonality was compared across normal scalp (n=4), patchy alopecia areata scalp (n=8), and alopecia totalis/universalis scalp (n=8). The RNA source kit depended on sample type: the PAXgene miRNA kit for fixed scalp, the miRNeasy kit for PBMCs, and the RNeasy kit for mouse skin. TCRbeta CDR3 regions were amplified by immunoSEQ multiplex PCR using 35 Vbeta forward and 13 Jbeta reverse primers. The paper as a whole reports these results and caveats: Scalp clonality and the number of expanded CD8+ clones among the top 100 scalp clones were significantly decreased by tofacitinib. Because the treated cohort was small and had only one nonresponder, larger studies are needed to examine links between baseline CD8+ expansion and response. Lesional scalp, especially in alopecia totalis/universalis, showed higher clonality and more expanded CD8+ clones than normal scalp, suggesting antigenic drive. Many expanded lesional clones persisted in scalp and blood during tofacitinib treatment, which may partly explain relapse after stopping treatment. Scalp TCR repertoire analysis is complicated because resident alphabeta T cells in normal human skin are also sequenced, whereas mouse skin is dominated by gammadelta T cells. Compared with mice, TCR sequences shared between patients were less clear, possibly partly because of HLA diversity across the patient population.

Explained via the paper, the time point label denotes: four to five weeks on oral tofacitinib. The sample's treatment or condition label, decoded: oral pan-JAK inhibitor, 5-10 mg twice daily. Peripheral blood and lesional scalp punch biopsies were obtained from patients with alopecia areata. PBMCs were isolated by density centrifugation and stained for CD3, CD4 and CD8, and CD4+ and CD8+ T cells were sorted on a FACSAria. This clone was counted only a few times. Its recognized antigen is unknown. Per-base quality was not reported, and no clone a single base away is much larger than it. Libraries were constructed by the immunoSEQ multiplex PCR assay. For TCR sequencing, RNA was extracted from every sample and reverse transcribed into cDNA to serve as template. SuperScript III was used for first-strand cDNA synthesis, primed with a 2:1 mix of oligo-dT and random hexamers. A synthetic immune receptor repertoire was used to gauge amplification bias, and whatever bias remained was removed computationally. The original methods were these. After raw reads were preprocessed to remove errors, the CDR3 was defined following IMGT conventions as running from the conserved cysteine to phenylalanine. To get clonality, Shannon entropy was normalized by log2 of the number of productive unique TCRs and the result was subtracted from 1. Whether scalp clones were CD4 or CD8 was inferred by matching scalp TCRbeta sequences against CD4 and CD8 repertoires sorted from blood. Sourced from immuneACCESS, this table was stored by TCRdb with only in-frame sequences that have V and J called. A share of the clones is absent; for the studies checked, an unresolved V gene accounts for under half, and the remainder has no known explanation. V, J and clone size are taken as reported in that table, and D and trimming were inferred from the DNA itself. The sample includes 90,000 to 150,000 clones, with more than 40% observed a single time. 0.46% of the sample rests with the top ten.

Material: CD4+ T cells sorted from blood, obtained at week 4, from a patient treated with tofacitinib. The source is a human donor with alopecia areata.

The CDR3 protein is CASSLNWRSVYEQYF. The bases are TGCGCCAGCAGCTTGAATTGGCGGTCTGTTTACGAGCAGTACTTC. The V gene is TRBV5-1 and the J gene is TRBJ2-7; the D gene cannot be named for sure. V is shortened by 1 base, J by 4 bases, and the region joining them spans 15 bases. Including cysteine and phenylalanine, the CDR3 has 15 amino acids. The sequence is cut down to CDR3 DNA, 45 bases in frame from base 1. CDR1 and CDR2, looked up from the germline V gene, are SGHRS and YFSETQ.